This TCR beta chain was sequenced in a study of blood T cell repertoires in COVID-19. About the research overall: PBMCs, B-cell-depleted T cells, or T cells provided the cDNA or gDNA that made up the material.

The data were produced by immunoSEQ multiplex PCR, yet TCRdb's version contains in-frame clones alone and is incomplete. This sample yields under 140,000 clones, of which approximately 68% are seen a single time; under 10% belongs to the top ten. Trimming removed 6 bases at V and 0 bases at J, with 23 bases between. This CDR3 comprises 17 residues. Germline values: CDR1 GTSNPN, CDR2 SVGIG (reference sequence). Source material: peripheral blood. The chain links TRBV30 to TRBJ1-2, with D possibly being TRBD1 (5 bases). The receptor was isolated from a woman in her fifties or sixties with acute or convalescent COVID-19. CDR3: CACLPTLGTSSNYGYTF. CDR3 DNA: TGTGCCTGTCTTCCCACCCTAGGGACTTCTTCTAACTATGGCTACACCTTC.